Shown below are 20 T cell receptor beta chains from a single sample sequenced in a study of T cell responses to AZD1222 COVID-19 vaccine. Assay: immunoSEQ multiplex PCR; the TCRdb copy retains only in-frame clones and omits some. The repertoire includes 95,000 to 100,000 clones, roughly 90% of them detected once, and approximately 16% sits in the top ten. The material sequenced was peripheral blood, taken 28 days after the second AZD1222 dose. Source of these receptors: an adult who received the AZD1222 COVID-19 vaccine.

This clone was observed a few times. The rearrangement joins TRBV24-1 to TRBJ2-7; D unresolved. The CDR3 runs to 14 residues. Germline V gene sequence: CDR1 KGHDR, CDR2 SFDVKD. Trimming removed 5 bases from V and 2 bases from J, with 12 bases in between. Here the CDR3 DNA reads TGTGCCACCAGTGCGGAGACACCACCCTACGAGCAGTACTTC. Translated: CATSAETPPYEQYF.

This chain connects TRBV25-1 to TRBJ2-7; TRBD2 might be the D (5 bases). Per the germline V gene, CDR1 is MGHDK and CDR2 is SYGVNS. The CDR3 has 12 residues. V was shortened by 7 bases and J by 7 bases, with 14 bases between the two germline ends. This CDR3 reads CASKALTGEQYF. The DNA for the CDR3 is TGTGCCAGCAAGGCCTTGACGGGGGAGCAGTACTTC.

This chain links TRBV5-1 with TRBJ1-1; TRBD1 aligns across 7 bases. The length of the CDR3 is 15 residues. The junction had 10 bases not matched to a gene; V was cut back by 4 bases and J by 4 bases. CDR1 SGHRS and CDR2 YFSETQ come from the germline V gene. DNA of the CDR3: TGCGCCAGCAGCGTTCGACAGGGTACGACCACTGAAGCTTTCTTT. It specifies CASSVRQGTTTEAFF.

This clone was observed a few times. The J gene is TRBJ1-6, the V gene TRBV30, with D possibly matching TRBD1 (5 bases). V lost 2 bases and J lost 7, with 15 bases in between. This CDR3 has 15 amino acids. Germline CDR1 reads GTSNPN; CDR2 reads SVGIG (reference sequence). The CDR3, as DNA: TGTGCCTGGAGTCCTGCGGGACTCAGGAATTCACCCCTCCACTTT. This encodes CAWSPAGLRNSPLHF.

The gene calls are TRBV7-7 and TRBJ2-3, with D possibly TRBD1 on 6 matching bases. Germline assignment: CDR1 SSHAT and CDR2 FNYEAQ (reference sequence). This CDR3 contains 15 residues. V lost 1 base and J 1 base, leaving 9 bases between the germline ends. The DNA for the CDR3 is TGTGCCAGCAGCTTAGGGCCAGGGGGCACAGATACGCAGTATTTT. Residues: CASSLGPGGTDTQYF.

The CDR3 DNA reads TGTGCCAGCAGCTTATCATCCCCAGCCTCCTACAATGAGCAGTTCTTC. This encodes CASSLSSPASYNEQFF. The rearrangement joins TRBV7-6 to TRBJ2-1, with unresolved D. The V gene's germline CDR1 is SGHVS and CDR2 FNYEAQ. This CDR3 contains 16 residues. The V end lost 2 bases, the J end lost 0 bases, and 11 bases lay between the germline ends.

V and J are TRBV24-1 and TRBJ2-5, with D perhaps assigned TRBD1 or TRBD2 (5 bases each). The CDR3 loop spans 15 amino acids. The V gene lost 4 bases and the J gene lost 4 bases, with 15 bases spanning the gap. In germline, CDR1 is KGHDR, CDR2 SFDVKD. The CDR3 coding sequence is TGTGCCACCAGTGACCCTGGGACGTTCGGAGAGACCCAGTACTTC. Translated: CATSDPGTFGETQYF.

The chain recombines TRBV30 with TRBJ2-5, with 11 nucleotides matching TRBD2. Trimming cost V 0 bases and J 4 bases; bases outside gene matches: 7. Looked up from germline, CDR1 is GTSNPN and CDR2 is SVGIG (reference sequence). The CDR3 extends over 16 amino acids. The CDR3 sequence is CAWSVRALAGGETQYF. CDR3 coding DNA: TGTGCCTGGAGTGTAAGGGCGCTAGCGGGAGGAGAGACCCAGTACTTC.

The chain has TRBV18 and TRBJ2-7; 10 bases line up with TRBD1. This CDR3 spans 16 amino acids. The germline V gene encodes CDR1 KGHSH and CDR2 LQKENI. The V segment lost 3 bases and the J segment 0 bases; nucleotides outside the gene matches: 5. DNA for the CDR3: TGTGCCAGCTCACCCACAGGACAGGGGGTCTCCTACGAGCAGTACTTC. This encodes CASSPTGQGVSYEQYF.

The chain carries TRBV15 and TRBJ1-1; TRBD1 matches 7 bases. This CDR3 has 16 residues. Per germline, CDR1 LNHNV and CDR2 YYDKDF (reference sequence). With 2 bases clipped from V and 6 bases from J, the junction kept 12 bases outside the gene matches. The CDR3 nucleotides are TGTGCCACCAGCAGAACGAACAGGGGAGAAAGGCCTGAAGCTTTCTTT. Residues: CATSRTNRGERPEAFF.

J is TRBJ1-2 and V is TRBV12-3 or TRBV12-4; no clear D. Trimming pared 3 bases from V and 1 base from J, leaving 6 bases between. This CDR3 spans 13 amino acids. DNA for the CDR3: TGTGCCAGCAGTTTGCGTGTTAACTATGGCTACACCTTC. Its protein is CASSLRVNYGYTF.

The chain combines TRBV21-1 with TRBJ1-6; TRBD1, the table's D call, lacks a check against the DNA. TRBV21-1 is tagged as a pseudogene. The CDR3 is 17 amino acids. Here the CDR3 DNA reads TGTGCCAGCAGCAAAAGTTTGGGACAGGGAAAAGATTCACCCCTCCACTTT. Its translation is CASSKSLGQGKDSPLHF.

This clone was counted once. The genes are TRBV27 and TRBJ1-2; unclear D gene. The CDR3 loop spans 14 amino acids. The V gene's germline CDR1 is MNHEY and CDR2 SMNVEV (reference sequence). V was clipped by 4 bases and J by 2 bases, with 11 bases between them. The CDR3 protein is CASSSSPVNYGYTF. Here the CDR3 DNA reads TGTGCCAGCAGTTCGAGTCCGGTAAACTATGGCTACACCTTC.

The chain joins TRBV5-1 to TRBJ2-5; unclear D gene. The ends were cut back, 5 bases at V and 4 bases at J, with 12 bases in the middle. This CDR3 has 13 amino acids. Germline lookup yields CDR1 SGHRS and CDR2 YFSETQ. The chain's CDR3 is CASRFGAGETQYF. CDR3 nucleotides: TGCGCCAGCAGATTCGGAGCAGGAGAGACCCAGTACTTC.

The chain has TRBV28 and TRBJ1-1; D unclear. The V gene lost 3 bases and the J gene lost 1 base, with 6 bases spanning the gap. Germline V gene sequence: CDR1 MDHEN, CDR2 SYDVKM. The length of the CDR3 is 13 residues. The CDR3 DNA reads as TGTGCCAGCAGTTTCAAAGAGAACACTGAAGCTTTCTTT. This encodes CASSFKENTEAFF.

In this sample, this clone turned up a few times. This chain joins TRBV2 and TRBJ1-1, with D uncertain. This CDR3 is built from 15 residues. Germline assignment: CDR1 SNHLY and CDR2 FYNNEI. Trimming cost V 3 bases and J 1 base, with 12 bases left between them. CDR3 coding DNA: TGTGCCAGCAGTGATTTTTTTAGCGAGAACACTGAAGCTTTCTTT. Protein sequence: CASSDFFSENTEAFF. Complete variable domain (other parts from reference TRBV2 and TRBJ1-1): EPEVTQTPSHQVTQMGQEVILRCVPISNHLYFYWYRQILGQKVEFLVSFYNNEISEKSEIFDDQFSVERPDGSNFTLKIRSTKLEDSAMYFCASSDFFSENTEAFFGQGTRLTVV.

The chain links TRBV5-1 to TRBJ2-5; 9 bases fit TRBD1. Germline trimming cut 1 base from V and 5 bases from J; bases unmatched to any gene: 9. CDR1 and CDR2 (germline): SGHRS, YFSETQ. The CDR3 is 16 amino acids. CDR3 loop: CASSLRAGQGGETQYF. The CDR3 DNA is TGCGCCAGCAGCTTGCGCGCGGGACAGGGTGGGGAGACCCAGTACTTC.

The V gene is TRBV5-4, the J gene TRBJ1-3; 8 bases fit TRBD1. The CDR3 contains 14 residues. Germline trimming cut 5 bases from V and 4 bases from J; bases unmatched to any gene: 5. In germline, CDR1 is SGHNT, CDR2 YYREEE (reference sequence). The CDR3 bases are TGTGCCAGCAGTGCCCGGGACAGGGGAAACACCATATATTTT. Translated, it gives CASSARDRGNTIYF.

V gene TRBV5-1 combines with J gene TRBJ2-1; 8 bases are a match to TRBD2. The CDR3 is made up of 15 amino acids. Germline V gene sequence: CDR1 SGHRS, CDR2 YFSETQ. Losses at the gene ends were 5 bases for V and 6 bases for J; bases not matched to a gene: 10. The CDR3 here is CASRDGLAPSNEQFF. The CDR3 DNA follows: TGCGCCAGCAGGGACGGACTAGCTCCCTCCAATGAGCAGTTCTTC.

The chain is built from TRBV18 and TRBJ2-3; unclear D gene. The CDR3 is 11 residues long. Trimming stripped 5 bases from V and 6 bases from J, with 6 bases between. Germline CDR1 KGHSH, CDR2 LQKENI. The CDR3 DNA reads as TGTGCCAGCTCAACCGCGGATACGCAGTATTTT. It is translated as CASSTADTQYF.